Below are 17 T cell receptor beta chains sequenced from a single sample in a study of blood T cell repertoires in COVID-19. TCRdb's copy holds only in-frame clones and misses some; the assay was immunoSEQ multiplex PCR. This table has some 97,000 clones, around 85% appearing once. The sequencing sample was made of PBMCs or T cells enriched from blood (not recorded which). All receptors derive from a woman between 50 and 59 years old who had recovered from COVID-19.

The chain uses TRBV18 and TRBJ1-1; TRBD1 agrees at 7 bases. CDR3 length equals 12 residues. Germline lookup yields CDR1 KGHSH and CDR2 LQKENI. J lost 8 bases, V lost 3 bases, and 3 bases had no gene match. DNA for the CDR3: TGTGCCAGCTCACCGGGGGGACAGGAAGCTTTCTTT. Encoded protein: CASSPGGQEAFF.

The chain employs TRBV7-2 and TRBJ2-7; TRBD2 agrees at 8 bases. Germline CDR1 and CDR2: SGHTA and FQGNSA. CDR3 length equals 14 residues. V lost 3 bases, J lost 3 bases, and 4 bases stayed unmatched. CDR3 protein: CASSFFRGGYEQYF. The CDR3, as DNA: TGTGCCAGCAGCTTCTTCCGGGGGGGCTACGAGCAGTACTTC.

The chain uses TRBV6-5 and TRBJ2-2, with 7 bases identical to TRBD2. Trimming took 6 bases from V and 4 from J; bases not matched to a gene: 2. The CDR3 extends over 13 amino acids. Germline values: CDR1 MNHEY, CDR2 SVGAGI. CDR3 bases: TGTGCCAGCAGACGGGGGGTCACCGGGGAGCTGTTTTTT. Translated, it gives CASRRGVTGELFF.

This chain joins TRBV5-6 and TRBJ1-2; 7 bases are a match to TRBD1. The CDR3 spans 11 residues. The J segment lost 14 bases and the V segment lost 2 bases, leaving 6 bases of the junction unmatched. From germline, CDR1 is SGHDT and CDR2 YYEEEE. CDR3 amino acids: CASSFRGLWTF. The DNA of the CDR3 is TGTGCCAGCAGCTTCAGGGGGTTGTGGACCTTC.

The chain carries TRBV9 and TRBJ1-1; maybe TRBD1 (5 bases). This CDR3 is 12 amino acids long. In germline, CDR1 is SGDLS, CDR2 YYNGEE. Deletions cut 0 bases from V and 9 bases from J, with 9 bases between. The CDR3 bases are TGTGCCAGCAGCGTAGAGTCAGGGAAAGCTTTCTTT. It specifies CASSVESGKAFF.

This chain uses TRBV18 with TRBJ2-7; D remains ambiguous. This CDR3 region has 14 residues. Looked up from germline, CDR1 is KGHSH and CDR2 is LQKENI. V was pared by 3 bases and J by 3 bases, with 12 bases between. The CDR3 here is CASSPILEGYEQYF. DNA of the CDR3: TGTGCCAGCTCACCGATCCTAGAAGGCTACGAGCAGTACTTC. The variable domain in full, completed from reference TRBV18 and TRBJ2-7, reads NAGVMQNPRHLVRRRGQEARLRCSPMKGHSHVYWYRQLPEEGLKFMVYLQKENIIDESGMPKERFSAEFPKEGPSILRIQQVVRGDSAAYFCASSPILEGYEQYFGPGTRLTVT.

The V and J genes are TRBV7-2 and TRBJ1-4; 9 nucleotides line up with TRBD1. The CDR3 covers 15 residues. Germline loops: CDR1 SGHTA, CDR2 FQGNSA. Trimming removed 4 bases from V and 4 bases from J; junction bases left unmatched: 4. The CDR3 loop is CASSSQGALNEKLFF. CDR3 DNA: TGTGCCAGCAGCTCACAGGGGGCCCTTAATGAAAAACTGTTTTTT.

The chain has TRBV12-5 and TRBJ1-2; no definite D call. V lost 1 base and J lost 4, with 4 bases in between. There are 12 residues in the CDR3. In germline, CDR1 is LGHNT, CDR2 FRNRAP. As DNA, the CDR3 is TGTGCTAGTGGTTTGGGGAGCTATGGCTACACCTTC. Translated, it gives CASGLGSYGYTF.

The chain joins TRBV6-1 to TRBJ2-4; TRBD1 agrees at 8 bases. There are 18 residues in the CDR3. Germline V gene data show CDR1 as MNHNS and CDR2 as SASEGT. With 0 bases clipped from V and 0 bases from J, the junction kept 7 bases outside the gene matches. The CDR3 loop reads CASSEATGDSIAKNIQYF. CDR3 nucleotide sequence: TGTGCCAGCAGTGAAGCGACAGGGGATTCAATAGCCAAAAACATTCAGTACTTC.

V gene TRBV7-3 combines with J gene TRBJ2-2; D possibly corresponds to TRBD2 (5 bases). Trimming took off 0 bases at V and 6 bases at J, with 14 bases between the two ends. The CDR3 is 16 amino acids. Germline CDR1 is SGHTA and CDR2 is FQGTGA. CDR3 coding DNA: TGTGCCAGCAGCTTAACCCTCGGAGGATTTCCCGGGGAGCTGTTTTTT. Amino acid sequence: CASSLTLGGFPGELFF.

The CDR3 DNA follows: TGTGCCAGCAGTTTTGGGGGCGAAAAACTGTTTTTT. Its protein is CASSFGGEKLFF. The rearrangement uses TRBV12-3 or TRBV12-4 and TRBJ1-4, with D possibly TRBD1 on 6 matching bases. The CDR3 is 12 amino acids. With 3 bases removed from V and 8 bases from J, the gap between germline ends came to 7 bases.

This clone came up a few times. As DNA, the CDR3 is TGTGCCAGCAGTGAAGATGAGGGGGTAGGTCAGCCCCAGCATTTT. Its translation is CASSEDEGVGQPQHF. The chain combines TRBV6-1 with TRBJ1-5; D perhaps matches TRBD1 (6 bases). The CDR3 loop spans 15 amino acids. V was pared by 1 base and J by 6 bases, with 13 bases between. Germline values: CDR1 MNHNS, CDR2 SASEGT.

This clone was detected once. The rearrangement uses TRBV9 and TRBJ1-5; D is possibly TRBD1 (6 bases). Trimming removed 2 bases from V and 7 bases from J, with 16 bases in between. Per germline, CDR1 SGDLS and CDR2 YYNGEE. CDR3 size: 15 residues. The CDR3 reads CASSVGAGGEQPQHF. Written as DNA, the CDR3 is TGTGCCAGCAGCGTGGGAGCTGGGGGCGAGCAGCCCCAGCATTTT. The full variable domain, rest sourced from reference TRBV9 and TRBJ1-5, is DSGVTQTPKHLITATGQRVTLRCSPRSGDLSVYWYQQSLDQGLQFLIQYYNGEERAKGNILERFSAQQFPDLHSELNLSSLELGDSALYFCASSVGAGGEQPQHFGDGTRLSIL.

The chain links TRBV3-1 (or the pseudogene TRBV3-2) to TRBJ2-1; TRBD2 agrees at 7 bases. This CDR3 is 15 amino acids long. Unmatched junction bases numbered 2, after V lost 1 base and J lost 2 bases. Germline V gene sequence: CDR1 LGHDT, CDR2 YNNKEL (reference sequence). CDR3: CASSQVAGAYNEQFF. CDR3 DNA: TGTGCCAGCAGCCAAGTGGCGGGGGCCTACAATGAGCAGTTCTTC.

The rearrangement joins TRBV5-4 to TRBJ2-3; 8 nucleotides line up with TRBD2. This CDR3 has 18 residues. Germline CDR1 is SGHNT and CDR2 is YYREEE (reference sequence). V was clipped by 1 base and J by 5 bases; unmatched bases: 15. This chain's CDR3 is CASSLLWSSGLAGDTQYF. CDR3 coding DNA: TGTGCCAGCAGCTTGTTATGGTCTTCCGGACTAGCTGGAGATACGCAGTATTTT.

The J gene is TRBJ2-3, the V gene TRBV10-3; D gene ambiguous. The CDR3 extends over 12 amino acids. Trimming stripped 3 bases from V and 4 bases from J, with 5 bases between. Per germline, CDR1 ENHRY and CDR2 SYGVKD. CDR3: CAISDHADTQYF. The DNA of the CDR3 is TGTGCCATCAGTGATCATGCAGATACGCAGTATTTT.

Only one count was recorded for this clone. This chain uses TRBV7-9 with TRBJ2-3, with a possible D match to TRBD2 (5 bases). V lost 6 bases and J lost 6, with 13 bases in between. This CDR3 is built from 13 residues. Germline-derived CDR1 and CDR2 are SEHNR and FQNEAQ (reference sequence). CDR3 DNA: TGTGCCAGCAGGTTCGAGGGTGTCGATACGCAGTATTTT. Translation gives CASRFEGVDTQYF.